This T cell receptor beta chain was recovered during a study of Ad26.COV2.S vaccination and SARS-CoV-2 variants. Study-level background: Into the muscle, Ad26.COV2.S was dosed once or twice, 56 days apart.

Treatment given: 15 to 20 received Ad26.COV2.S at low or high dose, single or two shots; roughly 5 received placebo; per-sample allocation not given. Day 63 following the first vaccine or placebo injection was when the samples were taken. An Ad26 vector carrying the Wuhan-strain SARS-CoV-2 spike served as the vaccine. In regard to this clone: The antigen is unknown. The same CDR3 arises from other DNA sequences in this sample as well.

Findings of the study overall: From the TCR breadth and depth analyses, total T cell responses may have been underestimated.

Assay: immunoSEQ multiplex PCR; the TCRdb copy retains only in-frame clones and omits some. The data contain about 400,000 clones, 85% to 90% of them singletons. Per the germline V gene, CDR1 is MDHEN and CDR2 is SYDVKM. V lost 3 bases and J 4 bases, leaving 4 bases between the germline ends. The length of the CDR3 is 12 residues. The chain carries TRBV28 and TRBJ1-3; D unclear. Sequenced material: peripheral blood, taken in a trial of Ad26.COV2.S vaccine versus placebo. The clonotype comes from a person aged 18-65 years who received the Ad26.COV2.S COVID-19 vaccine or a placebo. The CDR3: CASSLVGNTIYF. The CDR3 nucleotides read TGTGCCAGCAGTTTGGTCGGAAACACCATATATTTT.